A single sample is the source of the 8 T cell receptor beta chains below, sequenced in a study of identical twins. From the 5' RACE reads, TCRdb called clonotypes with MiXCR, one entry per CDR3 protein. The repertoire has 450,000 to 650,000 distinct CDR3 sequences, approximately 16% of them found once; the top ten carry roughly 0.42%. The same specimen was also included in a second study, on yellow fever vaccine responses in identical twins.

The specimen was CD4+ T cells sorted from blood. The receptors were gathered from a woman aged 18-29 years in good health.

The chain uses TRBV20-1 and TRBJ2-6; D ambiguous. The V end lost 0 bases, the J end lost 0 bases, and 6 bases lay between the germline ends. The germline gives CDR1 DFQATT, CDR2 SNEGSKA (reference sequence). The CDR3 loop spans 15 amino acids. The CDR3 protein is CSAREESSGANVLTF. The CDR3 DNA follows: TGCAGTGCTAGAGAAGAAAGCTCTGGGGCCAACGTCCTGACTTTC.

This clonotype was seen a few times. This sequence joins TRBV3-1 and TRBJ1-2; no clear D. The germline CDR1 and CDR2 sequences are LGHDT and YNNKEL (reference sequence). The CDR3 has 12 residues. Between the trimmed V and J ends, which lost 1 base and 9 bases, there was a span of 9 bases. This CDR3 is CASSQGTRRYTF. As DNA, the CDR3 is TGTGCCAGCAGCCAAGGGACGAGACGCTACACCTTC.

This clonotype has just a few counts. The gene calls are TRBV5-1 and TRBJ2-7; 8 bases are shared with TRBD1. Germline V gene data show CDR1 as SGHRS and CDR2 as YFSETQ. V lost 2 bases to trimming and J lost 4 bases; unmatched junction nucleotides: 8. The CDR3 sequence is 15 residues long. The CDR3, as DNA: TGCGCCAGCAGCTTTAAAGAGACAGGGGTGTACGAGCAGTACTTC. It specifies CASSFKETGVYEQYF.

The chain links TRBV5-5 to TRBJ1-1; D is unresolved. V was clipped by 2 bases and J by 1 base, with 6 bases between them. Germline CDR1 SGHKS, CDR2 YYEKEE (reference sequence). The CDR3 is 13 residues long. The CDR3 is CASSFTRNTEAFF. The CDR3 nucleotides read TGTGCCAGCAGCTTTACCAGGAACACTGAAGCTTTCTTT. The entire variable domain, with the rest obtained from reference TRBV5-5 and TRBJ1-1, is as follows: DAGVTQSPTHLIKTRGQQVTLRCSPISGHKSVSWYQQVLGQGPQFIFQYYEKEERGRGNFPDRFSARQFPNYSSELNVNALLLGDSALYLCASSFTRNTEAFFGQGTRLTVV.

This clonotype was found a few times. The chain combines TRBV24-1 with TRBJ2-5; 13 bases align to TRBD2. CDR3 length equals 16 residues. Germline V CDR1 and CDR2: KGHDR, SFDVKD. Germline trimming cut 4 bases from V and 5 bases from J; bases unmatched to any gene: 6. This CDR3 reads CATSDRTSGSSETQYF. The CDR3 coding sequence is TGTGCCACCAGTGACCGGACTAGCGGGAGTTCCGAGACCCAGTACTTC.

The J gene is TRBJ2-3, the V gene TRBV20-1, with D hard to call. This CDR3 has 12 residues. The V gene lost 0 bases and the J gene lost 4 bases, with 5 bases spanning the gap. The germline V gene has CDR1 DFQATT and CDR2 SNEGSKA (reference sequence). The CDR3 DNA reads as TGCAGTGCTAGAGATAAGGCAGATACGCAGTATTTT. Protein sequence: CSARDKADTQYF.

V is TRBV7-2 and J is TRBJ2-1; 7 bases fit TRBD2. The germline CDR1 and CDR2 sequences are SGHTA and FQGNSA. The trim removed 5 bases at V and 7 bases at J, leaving 11 bases unmatched. This CDR3 contains 15 residues. The CDR3 protein is CASSRTSSGLNEQFF. For the CDR3, the DNA is TGTGCCAGCAGCCGGACTAGTTCTGGATTGAATGAGCAGTTCTTC.

This clonotype was detected a few times. The genes are TRBV27 and TRBJ2-3; 9 nucleotides align to TRBD1. The V gene end was trimmed by 6 bases and the J gene end by 8 bases; junction bases not matched to a gene: 15. The CDR3 sequence is 16 residues long. Germline V lookup: CDR1 MNHEY, CDR2 SMNVEV (reference sequence). The CDR3 coding sequence is TGTGCCAGCAGCTCTACACAGGGGGCGGTCTTCGGTACGCAGTATTTT. It translates to CASSSTQGAVFGTQYF.